This T cell receptor beta chain appears in the sequencing data of a study of sequential checkpoint blockade in melanoma. Study in general: After nivolumab or ipilimumab alone, twenty-two patients had week-13 rebiopsies. Whole-study results and caveats: PD-L1 staining and CD8+ counts, not mutational load, tracked tumor T-cell clonality.

As to treatment: randomized to nivolumab then ipilimumab (arm A) or the reverse (arm B). Germline trimming cut 6 bases from V and 5 bases from J; bases unmatched to any gene: 7. The CDR3 contains 14 residues. CDR1 and CDR2 from the germline V gene are LNHDA and SQIVND (reference sequence). In regard to this clone: No antigen is known for it.

Measured with immunoSEQ multiplex PCR; TCRdb has only the in-frame clones, and not every one. Found here are around 19,000 clones, around 72% of them singletons; the top ten hold under 5%. The source is a human donor with melanoma. The chain is built from TRBV19 and TRBJ1-3; TRBD1 matches at 7 bases. Source: tumor tissue (inferred from file names), taken from a patient given nivolumab and ipilimumab in sequence. CDR3 DNA: TGTGCCAGTAGACCCCGACAGGGTCGAAACACCATATATTTT. This encodes CASRPRQGRNTIYF.